This is a list of T cell receptor beta chains from one sample in a study of OX40 agonist ivuxolimab in advanced cancers. Using immunoSEQ multiplex PCR, the repertoire was profiled, and TCRdb retains in-frame clones only, with some absent. This table holds 65,000 to 95,000 clones, about 91% found once. The sample was CD4+ or CD8+ T cells sorted from blood, taken in a trial of the OX40 agonist ivuxolimab. The receptors shown here come from an adult with an advanced solid tumor such as melanoma, head and neck, liver or kidney cancer. Both conserved end residues are part of each CDR3. A D gene is named only where the DNA matches it firmly. Rows give clone size only sometimes, using once, few, many, or a class for an expanded clone.

j_gene | abundance | v_gene | d_gene | CDR3aa | CDR3nt
TRBJ2-1 | - | TRBV29-1 | TRBD2 | CSRTGGAGEQFF | TGCAGCCGTACGGGGGGGGCAGGCGAGCAGTTCTTC
TRBJ1-5 | - | TRBV28 | - | CASRPSGQYSNQPQHF | TGTGCCAGCAGACCTTCGGGACAATATAGCAATCAGCCCCAGCATTTT
TRBJ2-1 | few | TRBV27 | - | CASSLYTSSYNEQFF | TGTGCCAGCAGTTTATACACTAGCTCCTACAATGAGCAGTTCTTC
TRBJ2-1 | - | TRBV5-1 | TRBD1 | CASSLVSGGFSVNEQFF | TGCGCCAGCAGCTTGGTTTCAGGGGGCTTTTCGGTGAATGAGCAGTTCTTC
TRBJ2-6 | - | TRBV27 | - | CASSLIGDSGANVLTF | TGTGCCAGCAGTTTAATTGGCGACTCTGGGGCCAACGTCCTGACTTTC
TRBJ2-2 | - | TRBV7-8 | - | CASSLARAPGELFF | TGTGCCAGCAGCTTAGCCAGGGCCCCCGGGGAGCTGTTTTTT
TRBJ1-3 | - | TRBV7-3 | - | CASSLRPRDTIYF | TGTGCCAGCAGCTTAAGGCCCAGAGACACCATATATTTT
TRBJ2-3 | once | TRBV27 | - | CASSKGTLRADTQYF | TGTGCCAGCAGTAAAGGGACCCTACGGGCAGATACGCAGTATTTT
TRBJ2-7 | once | TRBV7-2 | - | CASSLAHSYEQYF | TGTGCCAGCAGCTTAGCCCACTCCTACGAGCAGTACTTC
TRBJ1-5 | - | TRBV28 | - | CASSLWNQPQHF | TGTGCCAGCAGTCTCTGGAATCAGCCCCAGCATTTT
TRBJ2-1 | - | TRBV5-1 | - | CASSGLDGLYNEQFF | TGCGCCAGCAGCGGACTCGACGGACTCTACAATGAGCAGTTCTTC
TRBJ1-2 | - | TRBV11-1 | - | CASSPPPGGLYGYTF | TGTGCCAGCAGCCCACCCCCGGGCGGACTCTATGGCTACACCTTC
TRBJ2-5 | few | TRBV2 | - | CASSPQTWYQETQYF | TGTGCCAGCAGTCCTCAGACTTGGTACCAAGAGACCCAGTACTTC
TRBJ1-2 | - | TRBV29-1 | - | CSVDTALGGYTF | TGCAGCGTTGATACGGCCCTCGGTGGCTACACCTTC
TRBJ1-4 | - | TRBV2 | - | CASSDRNEKLFF | TGTGCCAGCAGTGATCGTAATGAAAAACTGTTTTTT
TRBJ2-3 | few | TRBV5-1 | TRBD2 | CASRSAGGPGDTQYF | TGCGCCAGCAGATCAGCGGGGGGGCCAGGAGATACGCAGTATTTT